The 19 T cell receptor beta chains in this list originate from one sample, sequenced in a study of T cell responses to AZD1222 COVID-19 vaccine (dated by TCRdb to about 2021). The library came from the immunoSEQ multiplex PCR assay. Imported from immuneACCESS, the table was reduced by TCRdb to in-frame sequences with V and J called. These copies leave out some clones; in studies compared against another copy, an unresolved V gene accounts for under half, and the cause of the remainder is not known. The sample table shows 100,000 to 130,000 clones, and 92% are seen once. The ten largest account for roughly 9% of the sample. The time point label for this specimen denotes: about 28 days (+/-7) after the second vaccine dose. The sample was peripheral blood, taken 28 days after the second AZD1222 dose. All receptors derive from an adult who received the AZD1222 COVID-19 vaccine.

The J gene is TRBJ2-1, the V gene TRBV29-1; TRBD1 aligns across 7 bases. This CDR3 has 14 residues. The germline CDR1 and CDR2 sequences are SQVTM and ANQGSEA. J lost 6 bases, V lost 2 bases, and 7 bases had no gene match. CDR3 DNA: TGCAGCGTTGAATGGGCAGGGGGTTCCAATGAGCAGTTCTTC. Protein product: CSVEWAGGSNEQFF.

The chain links TRBV11-1 to TRBJ2-2, with 8 bases fitting TRBD1. The length of the CDR3 is 15 residues. Germline trimming cut 5 bases from V and 1 base from J; bases unmatched to any gene: 3. CDR1 SGHAT and CDR2 FQDESV come from the germline V gene (reference sequence). CDR3 residues: CASSRGQGNTGELFF. The CDR3 bases are TGTGCCAGCAGCCGAGGACAGGGGAACACCGGGGAGCTGTTTTTT.

The chain recombines TRBV2 with TRBJ2-7; D perhaps matches TRBD1 (5 bases). This CDR3 region has 12 residues. Germline CDR1 reads SNHLY; CDR2 reads FYNNEI. V shed 7 bases and J shed 2 bases, with 9 bases lying between them. The CDR3 protein is CASTREAYEQYF. The CDR3 coding sequence is TGTGCCAGCACCAGGGAAGCCTACGAGCAGTACTTC.

The rearrangement links TRBV15 to TRBJ1-2; D is ambiguous. Germline V gives CDR1 LNHNV, CDR2 YYDKDF (reference sequence). There are 15 residues in the CDR3. The V end was cut by 5 bases, the J end by 7 bases, with 20 bases between. CDR3 loop: CATSAQAPGLGGYTF. CDR3 nucleotide sequence: TGTGCCACCAGCGCCCAAGCCCCGGGGTTGGGTGGCTACACCTTC.

The V and J genes are TRBV6-4 and TRBJ2-2; 8 bases align to TRBD1. The CDR3 loop spans 15 amino acids. The germline CDR1 and CDR2 sequences are MRHNA and SNTAGT. The V and J ends lost 5 bases and 6 bases, in that order; junction bases with no gene match: 8. The DNA of the CDR3 is TGTGCCAGCAGTAGCGACGACAGGGGATCCGGGGAGCTGTTTTTT. As protein: CASSSDDRGSGELFF.

The rearrangement uses TRBV6-5 and TRBJ2-2; no firm D call. Between the trimmed V and J ends, which lost 7 bases and 5 bases, there was a span of 5 bases. The germline V gene has CDR1 MNHEY and CDR2 SVGAGI. The CDR3 has 11 amino acids. The CDR3 region is CASMRTGELFF. DNA of the CDR3: TGTGCCAGCATGAGGACCGGGGAGCTGTTTTTT.

The chain uses TRBV20-1 and TRBJ2-5; D is unclear. Germline assignment: CDR1 DFQATT and CDR2 SNEGSKA (reference sequence). Trimming stripped 5 bases from V and 5 bases from J, with 9 bases between. This CDR3 comprises 11 residues. CDR3 sequence reads: CSALIGETQYF. CDR3 sequence (DNA): TGCAGTGCTCTCATTGGGGAGACCCAGTACTTC.

J is TRBJ1-6 and V is TRBV5-1; tentatively, D is TRBD1 (6 bases). Germline loops: CDR1 SGHRS, CDR2 YFSETQ. V was trimmed by 6 bases and J by 8 bases, leaving 15 bases between them. This CDR3 comprises 14 residues. The CDR3 protein is CASTTGPRDSPLHF. The CDR3 coding sequence is TGCGCCAGCACTACAGGGCCTAGAGATTCACCCCTCCACTTT.

This chain uses TRBV5-1 with TRBJ1-6; tentative D call: TRBD1 (6 bases). Trimming removed 5 bases at V and 2 bases at J, with 8 bases between. CDR1 is SGHRS and CDR2 is YFSETQ in the germline V gene. The CDR3 length is 14 residues. The CDR3 here is CASRGGTYNSPLHF. The CDR3 nucleotides are TGCGCCAGCAGAGGGGGGACCTATAATTCACCCCTCCACTTT.

J is TRBJ2-1 and V is TRBV7-2; TRBD2 agrees at 10 bases. Germline lookup yields CDR1 SGHTA and CDR2 FQGNSA. The CDR3 length is 16 residues. Trimming at V came to 4 bases and at J to 3 bases, leaving 6 bases not matched to a gene. CDR3 sequence reads: CASSSGLARNYNEQFF. The DNA for the CDR3 is TGTGCCAGCAGCTCGGGACTAGCGAGGAACTACAATGAGCAGTTCTTC.

The chain recombines TRBV30 with TRBJ1-1; D is ambiguous. Germline V lookup: CDR1 GTSNPN, CDR2 SVGIG (reference sequence). CDR3 size: 14 residues. V gave up 4 bases and J gave up 2 bases, with 14 bases separating them. The CDR3 is CAWIIPGYNTEAFF. CDR3 nucleotide sequence: TGTGCCTGGATAATTCCGGGGTACAACACTGAAGCTTTCTTT.

In regard to this clone: The same CDR3 arises from other DNA sequences in this sample as well. This sequence joins TRBV9 and TRBJ2-3; TRBD2 is a possible D gene (6 bases). Germline lookup yields CDR1 SGDLS and CDR2 YYNGEE. CDR3 length: 14 amino acids. Trimming pared 2 bases from V and 2 bases from J, leaving 9 bases between. The CDR3: CASSVGGFTDTQYF. The CDR3 DNA reads TGTGCCAGCAGCGTCGGGGGATTCACAGATACGCAGTATTTT. The full variable domain, with the rest looked up from reference TRBV9 and TRBJ2-3, is DSGVTQTPKHLITATGQRVTLRCSPRSGDLSVYWYQQSLDQGLQFLIQYYNGEERAKGNILERFSAQQFPDLHSELNLSSLELGDSALYFCASSVGGFTDTQYFGPGTRLTVL.

This clone was seen more than once but under ten times. This chain uses TRBV5-1 with TRBJ2-7; TRBD2 aligns across 14 bases. The J segment lost 1 base and the V segment lost 2 bases, leaving 5 bases of the junction unmatched. There are 17 residues in the CDR3. Germline V gene sequence: CDR1 SGHRS, CDR2 YFSETQ. The DNA for the CDR3 is TGCGCCAGCAGCTTCTGGACTAGCGGGAGGTTTTCCTACGAGCAGTACTTC. It is translated as CASSFWTSGRFSYEQYF.

This clone appeared a single time. In nucleotides, the CDR3 is TGTGCCTGGAGTCCTAAGACAGGGATAAACACTGAAGCTTTCTTT. Its translation: CAWSPKTGINTEAFF. The V call is TRBV30, the J call TRBJ1-1; 7 positions agree with TRBD1. The germline V gene has CDR1 GTSNPN and CDR2 SVGIG (reference sequence). The CDR3 sequence is 15 residues long. After removal of 2 bases from V and 2 bases from J, the junction contained 8 bases not matched to a gene.

The J gene is TRBJ1-2, the V gene TRBV27, with D maybe TRBD1 (6 bases). Germline V lookup: CDR1 MNHEY, CDR2 SMNVEV (reference sequence). This CDR3 spans 14 amino acids. Between the trimmed V and J ends, which lost 3 bases and 0 bases, there was a span of 8 bases. CDR3: CASSFSGANYGYTF. The CDR3 bases are TGTGCCAGCAGTTTTTCAGGGGCTAACTATGGCTACACCTTC.

The gene calls are TRBV3-1 (or the pseudogene TRBV3-2) and TRBJ1-5; D is unclear. The CDR3 spans 13 residues. V gave up 1 base and J gave up 4 bases, with 5 bases separating them. CDR1 and CDR2 (germline): LGHDT, YNNKEL (reference sequence). CDR3 loop: CASSQGINQPQHF. The CDR3 DNA sequence: TGTGCCAGCAGCCAAGGGATAAATCAGCCCCAGCATTTT.

As DNA, the CDR3 is TGCGCCAGCAGTGGGAGCGGGACAACCCAAGAGACCCAGTACTTC. Protein: CASSGSGTTQETQYF. The chain has TRBV5-1 and TRBJ2-5; D perhaps matches TRBD2 (7 bases). Trimming shortened V by 5 bases and J by 1 base, and 15 bases separated the two germline ends. CDR3 length equals 15 residues. Germline CDR1 is SGHRS and CDR2 is YFSETQ.

The CDR3 spells CASSFRLAGPHEQFF. The CDR3 nucleotides read TGTGCCAGCAGTTTCAGACTAGCGGGGCCTCACGAGCAGTTCTTC. This chain connects TRBV27 to TRBJ2-1, with 11 bases matching TRBD2. This CDR3 has 15 amino acids. Germline V gene data show CDR1 as MNHEY and CDR2 as SMNVEV (reference sequence). V was clipped by 3 bases and J by 10 bases; unmatched bases: 8.

This clone was seen just once. The chain recombines TRBV5-5 with TRBJ2-5, with 11 bases fitting TRBD2. The CDR3 sequence is 18 residues long. The V gene end was trimmed by 0 bases and the J gene end by 3 bases; junction bases not matched to a gene: 10. Looked up from germline, CDR1 is SGHKS and CDR2 is YYEKEE (reference sequence). As DNA, the CDR3 is TGTGCCAGCAGCTTGGGGAGTAGCGGGAGGGCTTCCGAAGAGACCCAGTACTTC. As protein: CASSLGSSGRASEETQYF.